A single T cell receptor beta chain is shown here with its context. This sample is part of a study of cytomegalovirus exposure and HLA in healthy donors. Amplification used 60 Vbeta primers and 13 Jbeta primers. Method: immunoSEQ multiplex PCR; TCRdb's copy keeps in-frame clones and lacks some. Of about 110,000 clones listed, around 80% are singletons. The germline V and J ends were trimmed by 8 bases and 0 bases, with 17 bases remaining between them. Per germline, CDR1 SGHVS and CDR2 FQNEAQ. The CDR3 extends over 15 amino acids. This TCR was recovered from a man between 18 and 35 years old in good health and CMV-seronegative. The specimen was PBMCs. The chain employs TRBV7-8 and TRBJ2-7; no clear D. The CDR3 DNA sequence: TGTGCCAGCTCACCCCAGCCAGGTAGCTCCTACGAGCAGTACTTC. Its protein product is CASSPQPGSSYEQYF.